Presented here are 8 T cell receptor beta chains from one specimen sequenced in a study of blood T cell repertoires in COVID-19. Only in-frame clones appear in the TCRdb table, and some are missing; sequencing was by immunoSEQ multiplex PCR. The sample lists under 3,500 clones; roughly 93% were seen once. The sequenced sample consisted of peripheral blood. These receptors were taken from a human donor in a cohort sampled during active COVID-19.

This sequence joins TRBV6-6 and TRBJ1-1; no reliable D call. Germline V CDR1 and CDR2: MNHNY, SVGAGI (reference sequence). V dropped 0 bases and J dropped 7 bases, with 9 bases sitting between them. This CDR3 has 13 residues. CDR3 bases: TGTGCCAGCAGTTACTCGCCTCTACTTGAAGCTTTCTTT. Protein sequence: CASSYSPLLEAFF.

This chain joins TRBV11-3 and TRBJ2-2; TRBD2 matches at 7 bases. V dropped 7 bases and J dropped 2; count of bases not matched to a gene: 4. Per germline, CDR1 SGHNT and CDR2 YENEEA. CDR3 length: 14 residues. CDR3 sequence reads: CASTAGPNTGELFF. CDR3 bases: TGTGCCAGCACAGCGGGGCCAAACACCGGGGAGCTGTTTTTT.

V usage is TRBV19 and J usage is TRBJ1-1; D uncertain. Germline CDR1 reads LNHDA; CDR2 reads SQIVND (reference sequence). V lost 3 bases, J lost 1 base, and 6 bases lay in between. The CDR3 consists of 13 residues. CDR3 in amino acids: CASSIGGNTEAFF. CDR3 nucleotides: TGTGCCAGTAGTATCGGAGGGAACACTGAAGCTTTCTTT.

J is TRBJ2-1 and V is TRBV10-2; D unclear. The CDR3 covers 11 residues. The V and J ends lost 2 bases and 8 bases respectively, with 4 bases between them. Germline V gene sequence: CDR1 WSHSY, CDR2 SAAADI. The CDR3 bases are TGCGCCAGCAGTGAGGCGTATGAGCAGTTCTTC. Its protein is CASSEAYEQFF.

This chain links TRBV5-4 with TRBJ1-1; D is ambiguous. Germline lookup yields CDR1 SGHNT and CDR2 YYREEE (reference sequence). V was pared by 3 bases and J by 5 bases, with 11 bases between. This CDR3 has 13 residues. The CDR3 DNA is TGTGCCAGCAGCTCCGATCAGAGGACTGAAGCTTTCTTT. This codes for CASSSDQRTEAFF.

This chain uses TRBV15 with TRBJ1-1, with D possibly matching TRBD1 (6 bases). In germline, CDR1 is LNHNV, CDR2 YYDKDF (reference sequence). This CDR3 has 14 residues. The V gene lost 5 bases and the J gene lost 3 bases, with 13 bases spanning the gap. This chain's CDR3 is CATSPRGFDTEAFF. In nucleotides, the CDR3 is TGTGCCACCAGCCCCAGGGGTTTTGACACTGAAGCTTTCTTT.

This clone appeared a single time. This chain uses TRBV7-9 with TRBJ1-3, with D tentatively TRBD1 (6 bases). Trimming cost V 5 bases and J 2 bases, with 16 bases left between them. The germline V gene has CDR1 SEHNR and CDR2 FQNEAQ (reference sequence). The CDR3 length is 16 residues. CDR3 in DNA: TGTGCCAGCAGCCAGCGAGGGGGGGTGACTGGAAACACCATATATTTT. This codes for CASSQRGGVTGNTIYF. The full variable domain, with the rest looked up from reference TRBV7-9 and TRBJ1-3, is DTGVSQNPRHKITKRGQNVTFRCDPISEHNRLYWYRQTLGQGPEFLTYFQNEAQLEKSRLLSDRFSAERPKGSFSTLEIQRTEQGDSAMYLCASSQRGGVTGNTIYFGEGSWLTVV.

The J gene is TRBJ2-3, the V gene TRBV7-9; TRBD1 matches at 8 bases. From germline, CDR1 is SEHNR and CDR2 FQNEAQ (reference sequence). This CDR3 region has 16 residues. Trimming at V came to 5 bases and at J to 5 bases, leaving 12 bases not matched to a gene. CDR3: CASSKTGTGHQDTQYF. The DNA of the CDR3 is TGTGCCAGCAGCAAAACCGGGACAGGACACCAAGATACGCAGTATTTT.